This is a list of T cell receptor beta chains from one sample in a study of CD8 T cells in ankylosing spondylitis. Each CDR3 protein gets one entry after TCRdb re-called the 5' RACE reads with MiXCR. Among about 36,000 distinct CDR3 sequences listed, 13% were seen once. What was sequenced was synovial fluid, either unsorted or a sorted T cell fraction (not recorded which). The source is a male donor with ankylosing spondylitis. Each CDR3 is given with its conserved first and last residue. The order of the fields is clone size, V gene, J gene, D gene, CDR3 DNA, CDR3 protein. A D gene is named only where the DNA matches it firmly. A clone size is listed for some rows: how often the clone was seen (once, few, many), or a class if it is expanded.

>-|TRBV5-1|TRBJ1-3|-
TGCGCCAGCAGCTTGGCCGGGATGTCAGGAAACACCATATATTTT
CASSLAGMSGNTIYF
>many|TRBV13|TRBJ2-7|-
TGTGCCAGCAGCGCCCCGGGAAGGAGCTCCTACGAGCAGTACTTC
CASSAPGRSSYEQYF
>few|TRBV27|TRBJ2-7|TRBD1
TGTGCCAGCAGACGCACGGGACAGTTCTCCTACGAGCAGTACTTC
CASRRTGQFSYEQYF
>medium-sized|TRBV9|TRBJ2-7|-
TGTGCCAGCAGCGTCTCTTCTAAGACGGCTGCCTACGAGCAGTACTTC
CASSVSSKTAAYEQYF
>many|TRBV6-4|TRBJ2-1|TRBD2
TGTGCCAGCAGTGACTCTCCAGCGGGGGGGCGGGATGAGCAGTTCTTC
CASSDSPAGGRDEQFF
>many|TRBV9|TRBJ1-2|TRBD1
TGTGCCAGCAGCGCCCAACAGACAGGGGCTGGCTACACCTTC
CASSAQQTGAGYTF
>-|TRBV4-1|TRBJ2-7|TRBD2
TGCGCCAGCAGCTATTATAGCGGGAGCGTATCCTACGAGCAGTACTTC
CASSYYSGSVSYEQYF
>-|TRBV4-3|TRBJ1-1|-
TGCGCCAGCAGCCTAACAGGCTGGGGGTGGGGCACTGAAGCTTTCTTT
CASSLTGWGWGTEAFF
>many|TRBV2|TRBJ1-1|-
TGTGCCAGCAGTGAAGCGGATATAGGGGACACCAACACTGAAGCTTTCTTT
CASSEADIGDTNTEAFF
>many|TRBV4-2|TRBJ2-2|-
TGTGCCAGCAGCCAAGCCTGGCGGAACACCGGGGAGCTGTTTTTT
CASSQAWRNTGELFF
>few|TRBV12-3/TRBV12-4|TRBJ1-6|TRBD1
TGTGCCAGCAGTTACCCCGGACAGGTTAATTCACCCCTCCACTTT
CASSYPGQVNSPLHF
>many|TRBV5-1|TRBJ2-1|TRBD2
TGCGCCAGCAGCTTGGCTAGCGGGTTCTCCTACAATGAGCAGTTCTTC
CASSLASGFSYNEQFF
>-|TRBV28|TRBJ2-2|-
TGTGCCAGCAGATCGGGTGCCACCGGGGAGCTGTTTTTT
CASRSGATGELFF
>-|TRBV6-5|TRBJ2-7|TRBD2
TGTGCCAGCAGTTACGAGACTAGCGGGAACGAGCAGTACTTC
CASSYETSGNEQYF
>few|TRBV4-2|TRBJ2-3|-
TGTGCCAGCAGCCATCAGGTCGGGGGGCCCACAGATACGCAGTATTTT
CASSHQVGGPTDTQYF
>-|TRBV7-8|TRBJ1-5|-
TGTGCCAGCAGCAAAGGTGGAGCCCTTAGCAATCAGCCCCAGCATTTT
CASSKGGALSNQPQHF
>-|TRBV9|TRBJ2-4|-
TGTGCCAGCAGCGTAGAGGGGCAAGCCAAAAACATTCAGTACTTC
CASSVEGQAKNIQYF
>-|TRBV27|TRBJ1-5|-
TGTGCCAGCAGCAATCAGCCCCAGCATTTT
CASSNQPQHF
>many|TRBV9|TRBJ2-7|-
TGTGCCAGCAGCCCATACGAGGCGGGTTCCTACGAGCAGTACTTC
CASSPYEAGSYEQYF
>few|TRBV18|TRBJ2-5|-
TGTGCCAGCTCACACCGGGCCTATGAGACCCAGTACTTC
CASSHRAYETQYF